Listed here are 10 T cell receptor beta chains from one sample, sequenced in a study of blood T cell repertoires in COVID-19. Sequencing used immunoSEQ multiplex PCR; TCRdb keeps in-frame clones, though not all of them. In the table there are approximately 50,000 clones, more than 85% of which are singletons. The sequencing sample was made of peripheral blood. The receptors come from a man aged 50 or older with active COVID-19.

The chain has TRBV7-9 and TRBJ1-1, with D maybe TRBD1 (5 bases). This CDR3 is built from 13 residues. The V and J ends lost 6 bases and 6 bases respectively, with 14 bases between them. Germline V gene sequence: CDR1 SEHNR, CDR2 FQNEAQ (reference sequence). CDR3 nucleotides: TGTGCCAGCAGACGAGGCCAGGGATCTGAAGCTTTCTTT. This gives the protein CASRRGQGSEAFF.

CDR3 residues: CASSSSDEQFF. The CDR3, as DNA: TGTGCCAGCAGCTCGAGTGATGAGCAGTTCTTC. This chain joins TRBV11-2 and TRBJ2-1; no definite D call. Germline CDR1 is SGHAT and CDR2 is FQNNGV. CDR3 size: 11 residues. Trimming shortened V by 4 bases and J by 8 bases, and 6 bases separated the two germline ends. Based on the CDR3 plus reference TRBV11-2 and TRBJ2-1, the full variable domain is EAGVAQSPRYKIIEKRQSVAFWCNPISGHATLYWYQQILGQGPKLLIQFQNNGVVDDSQLPKDRFSAERLKGVDSTLKIQPAKLEDSAVYLCASSSSDEQFFGPGTRLTVL.

The chain links TRBV5-6 to TRBJ2-7; maybe TRBD2 (5 bases). Germline V lookup: CDR1 SGHDT, CDR2 YYEEEE. The ends were cut back, 4 bases at V and 2 bases at J, with 16 bases in the middle. This CDR3 is 15 amino acids long. The CDR3 coding sequence is TGTGCCAGCAGCAGGCCGGGAAAAACAACCTACGAGCAGTACTTC. Translated: CASSRPGKTTYEQYF. Full variable domain (remainder filled in from reference TRBV5-6 and TRBJ2-7): DAGVTQSPTHLIKTRGQQVTLRCSPKSGHDTVSWYQQALGQGPQFIFQYYEEEERQRGNFPDRFSGHQFPNYSSELNVNALLLGDSALYLCASSRPGKTTYEQYFGPGTRLTVT.

This chain connects TRBV19 to TRBJ2-5; 8 bases line up with TRBD2. Trimming took 2 bases from V and 4 from J; bases not matched to a gene: 0. The CDR3 consists of 13 residues. Per the germline V gene, CDR1 is LNHDA and CDR2 is SQIVND (reference sequence). CDR3 protein: CASSILAGETQYF. The CDR3 nucleotides are TGTGCCAGTAGTATACTAGCGGGAGAGACCCAGTACTTC.

A few counts support this clone. The genes are TRBV5-4 and TRBJ2-7; TRBD2 matches 10 bases. V lost 3 bases to trimming and J lost 2 bases; unmatched junction nucleotides: 5. CDR1 SGHNT and CDR2 YYREEE come from the germline V gene (reference sequence). The CDR3 spans 15 residues. CDR3 sequence reads: CASSSWTSGAYEQYF. The DNA of the CDR3 is TGTGCCAGCAGCTCATGGACTAGCGGCGCCTACGAGCAGTACTTC.

V usage is TRBV5-1 and J usage is TRBJ2-3; D is unresolved. V was trimmed by 2 bases and J by 1 base, leaving 8 bases between them. The CDR3 loop spans 14 amino acids. Germline CDR1 reads SGHRS; CDR2 reads YFSETQ. The CDR3 reads CASSLFTGTDTQYF. CDR3 coding DNA: TGCGCCAGCAGCTTATTCACGGGCACAGATACGCAGTATTTT.

The chain joins TRBV9 to TRBJ2-1; tentatively, D is TRBD2 (5 bases). The CDR3 is made up of 14 amino acids. V was trimmed by 2 bases and J by 3 bases, leaving 9 bases between them. The germline V gene encodes CDR1 SGDLS and CDR2 YYNGEE. The CDR3 loop is CASSVGDIYNEQFF. The CDR3 DNA sequence: TGTGCCAGCAGCGTCGGGGATATCTACAATGAGCAGTTCTTC.

The genes are TRBV12-3 or TRBV12-4 and TRBJ1-2, with D unresolved. The CDR3 sequence is 13 residues long. The CDR3 sequence is CGTQRARGYGYTF. CDR3 in DNA: TGTGGAACGCAGAGGGCGCGTGGCTATGGCTACACCTTC.

This CDR3 reads CASSWTSGSVEQFF. DNA of the CDR3: TGTGCCAGCAGTTGGACTAGCGGGAGCGTTGAGCAGTTCTTC. V is TRBV6-2 or TRBV6-3 and J is TRBJ2-1, with 13 positions matching TRBD2. Germline loops: CDR1 MNHEY, CDR2 SVGEGT. The CDR3 is made up of 14 amino acids. Trimming took 4 bases from V and 9 from J; bases not matched to a gene: 3.

This chain links TRBV2 with TRBJ1-1; 8 bases align to TRBD1. In germline, CDR1 is SNHLY, CDR2 FYNNEI. This CDR3 is built from 14 residues. The trim removed 7 bases at V and 3 bases at J, leaving 7 bases unmatched. The CDR3 sequence: CASTRQGWDTEAFF. In DNA, the CDR3 is TGTGCCAGCACTCGACAGGGGTGGGACACTGAAGCTTTCTTT.